This T cell receptor beta chain was retrieved from a study of blood T cell repertoires in COVID-19 (dated by TCRdb to 2018 to 2021). In terms of the full investigation: Samples covering the acute and convalescent phases of COVID-19 were provided by collaborators in the United States, Italy and Spain. The prospective study material was composed of cDNA or gDNA derived from T cells, B-cell-depleted T cells, or PBMCs. The dataset comprised deeply sampled blood TCRbeta repertoires from subjects exposed to, actively infected with, or recovered from COVID-19. The repertoires were released in a freely available public database meant as a resource for research on the immune response to SARS-CoV-2. Samples were obtained from the ongoing ImmuneRACE study (first 160 participants) and from some 1,300 subjects provided by 6 global collaborators. Nearly every sample came with metadata listing a de-identified subject ID, COVID-19 status, age in years and sex. Where available, HLA class I and class II types were obtained from metadata supplied by the sample provider rather than from assay-based typing.

TCRbeta CDR3 regions were amplified from genomic DNA by means of the immunoSEQ Assay, a bias-controlled multiplex PCR. As for the authors' bioinformatics: The number of nucleated cells in each sample was estimated by amplification of reference gene primers within the assay. To quantify the absolute abundance of each unique TCRbeta CDR3 rearrangement, sequence reads were collapsed and filtered. For each sample, productive Simpson clonality was calculated as the square root of Simpson's diversity index over productive rearrangements. TCRdb re-hosts the immuneACCESS table, in-frame sequences only. Its copies lack some clones; in the studies checked, an unresolved V gene accounts for under half of them, and the cause for the rest is not known. D and trimming were read from the DNA, whereas the V and J calls and clone size are those reported in that table. The sample contains approximately 230,000 clones, roughly four fifths of them found a single time. The top ten hold roughly 10% of the sample.

Turning to this clone: Its cognate antigen has yet to be identified. No quality values exist for individual bases; no much larger clone is one base distant.

Collaborating institutions collected whole blood in K2EDTA tubes following their own protocols. For TCRbeta analysis, collaborators shipped samples as frozen whole blood, isolated PBMCs, or DNA extracted from either of those sample types. Study-wide findings and limitations: How much clinical and demographic metadata was included differed by source and by participant, and the metadata was provided uncurated.

Sequenced: peripheral blood. The source is an elderly man with acute or convalescent COVID-19.

The base sequence is TGTGCCAGCAGTCACGGACAGGCCTCCCGGTTCTCTGAAGCTTTCTTT. Its protein is CASSHGQASRFSEAFF. The chain is made from TRBV27 and TRBJ1-1; a stretch of 7 junction bases matches TRBD1. The germline V gene (reference sequence) yields MNHEY for CDR1 and SMNVEV for CDR2. Ends trimmed: V by 5 bases, J by 6 bases; bases unmatched to a gene: 15. The CDR3 spans 16 residues, from the cysteine through the phenylalanine. Only the CDR3 DNA is retained, 48 bases long and in frame from the first base.